Listed here is a single T cell receptor beta chain. In the PCR, 60 Vbeta and 13 Jbeta primers were used. The data were produced by immunoSEQ multiplex PCR, yet TCRdb's version contains in-frame clones alone and is incomplete. The sample has roughly 200,000 clones; 70% to 85% are singletons. The sample originates from a study of cytomegalovirus exposure and HLA in healthy donors. CDR1 is MGHDK, CDR2 SYGVNS, per germline. The CDR3 sequence is 15 residues long. Trimming at V came to 3 bases and at J to 10 bases, leaving 8 bases not matched to a gene. This chain joins TRBV25-1 and TRBJ1-6, with TRBD1 matching over 8 bases. The source is a man aged 50 or older in good health and CMV-seronegative. The specimen sequenced was PBMCs. The CDR3 nucleotides are TGTGCCAGCAGTGACGGGACAGGTTTGAGGTCACCCCTCCACTTT. Residues: CASSDGTGLRSPLHF.